A single sample gave rise to the 32 T cell receptor beta chains below, sequenced in a study of cytomegalovirus exposure and HLA in healthy donors. PCR primers comprised 60 Vbeta and 13 Jbeta primers. Generated by immunoSEQ multiplex PCR, the TCRdb table keeps only in-frame clones and is missing some. The data show more than 95,000 clones, with 50% to 65% seen just once and roughly 9.8% held by the top ten. Input material: PBMCs. These receptors all stem from a woman aged 40 to 49 in good health and CMV-seropositive.

The chain employs TRBV29-1 and TRBJ1-1; D is ambiguous. Germline CDR1 SQVTM, CDR2 ANQGSEA. This CDR3 is 13 amino acids long. With 4 bases removed from V and 0 bases from J, the gap between germline ends came to 9 bases. CDR3 sequence: CSVATGVNTEAFF. Written as DNA, the CDR3 is TGCAGCGTTGCCACCGGAGTGAACACTGAAGCTTTCTTT.

The V and J genes are TRBV14 and TRBJ1-2; no clear D. The germline V and J ends were trimmed by 1 base and 4 bases, with 10 bases remaining between them. From germline, CDR1 is SGHDN and CDR2 FVKESK. The CDR3 sequence is 14 residues long. The CDR3 region is CASSQGGASYGYTF. The CDR3 DNA sequence: TGTGCCAGCAGCCAAGGTGGTGCGAGCTATGGCTACACCTTC.

V usage is TRBV2 and J usage is TRBJ2-2; 10 bases fit TRBD2. This CDR3 spans 16 amino acids. Germline V gives CDR1 SNHLY, CDR2 FYNNEI. The ends lost 6 bases at V and 1 base at J; junction bases unmatched: 5. The CDR3 here is CASRQPSGRNTGELFF. In DNA, the CDR3 is TGTGCCAGCAGGCAGCCTAGCGGGAGGAACACCGGGGAGCTGTTTTTT.

The chain carries TRBV2 and TRBJ2-7; tentative D call: TRBD2 (5 bases). The germline V and J ends were trimmed by 2 bases and 0 bases, with 11 bases remaining between them. CDR1 is SNHLY and CDR2 is FYNNEI in the germline V gene. CDR3 size: 15 residues. CDR3 sequence (DNA): TGTGCCAGCAGTGAATCCCGGACTGTCTCCTACGAGCAGTACTTC. Protein sequence: CASSESRTVSYEQYF.

This clone was found a few times. The chain has TRBV5-4 and TRBJ2-5; 10 positions agree with TRBD2. Unmatched junction bases numbered 4, after V lost 0 bases and J lost 5 bases. The germline CDR1 and CDR2 sequences are SGHNT and YYREEE (reference sequence). This CDR3 spans 15 amino acids. In DNA, the CDR3 is TGTGCCAGCAGCTTGGAACTAGCGGGGATGGAGACCCAGTACTTC. Translation: CASSLELAGMETQYF.

The chain combines TRBV7-3 with TRBJ2-3, with D possibly TRBD2 on 5 matching bases. Germline CDR1 is SGHTA and CDR2 is FQGTGA. The V end was cut by 5 bases, the J end by 2 bases, with 20 bases between. The CDR3 covers 17 residues. The CDR3 reads CASSLHPGIKSTDTQYF. In DNA, the CDR3 is TGTGCCAGCAGCCTCCACCCGGGGATAAAGTCCACAGATACGCAGTATTTT.

This clone has just a few counts. The V call is TRBV5-6, the J call TRBJ2-1; TRBD2 might be the D (5 bases). CDR1 is SGHDT, CDR2 YYEEEE, per germline. V lost 0 bases, J lost 5 bases, and 21 bases lay in between. The CDR3 length is 18 residues. The CDR3 sequence: CASSLASTYVYNNNEQFF. The CDR3 DNA sequence: TGTGCCAGCAGCTTGGCTAGCACCTACGTATACAACAACAATGAGCAGTTCTTC. Supplemented by reference TRBV5-6 and TRBJ2-1, the full variable domain reads DAGVTQSPTHLIKTRGQQVTLRCSPKSGHDTVSWYQQALGQGPQFIFQYYEEEERQRGNFPDRFSGHQFPNYSSELNVNALLLGDSALYLCASSLASTYVYNNNEQFFGPGTRLTVL.

There are a few counts of this clone. The V call is TRBV7-8, the J call TRBJ2-2; a possible D gene is TRBD1 (6 bases). The germline gives CDR1 SGHVS, CDR2 FQNEAQ. Between the trimmed V and J ends, which lost 8 bases and 6 bases, there was a span of 13 bases. There are 13 residues in the CDR3. The CDR3 protein is CASPGPGAGELFF. Here the CDR3 DNA reads TGTGCCAGCCCAGGGCCAGGGGCCGGGGAGCTGTTTTTT. Combining the CDR3 with reference TRBV7-8 and TRBJ2-2 gives the whole variable domain GAGVSQSPRYKVAKRGQDVALRCDPISGHVSLFWYQQALGQGPEFLTYFQNEAQLDKSGLPSDRFFAERPEGSVSTLKIQRTQQEDSAVYLCASPGPGAGELFFGEGSRLTVL.

With respect to this clone: A read error may be the cause here, since a much bigger clone is one base away. V is TRBV19 and J is TRBJ2-5; D is unresolved. The germline V gene encodes CDR1 LNHDA and CDR2 SQIVND (reference sequence). The CDR3 runs to 13 residues. Here the CDR3 DNA reads TGTGCCAGTAGTATCGACTTCCAAGAGGCCCAGTACTTC. Translating it yields CASSIDFQEAQYF.

The chain joins TRBV28 to TRBJ2-2; 11 bases align to TRBD2. This CDR3 comprises 16 residues. The J segment lost 5 bases and the V segment lost 4 bases, leaving 6 bases of the junction unmatched. Germline CDR1 reads MDHEN; CDR2 reads SYDVKM. The CDR3 DNA is TGTGCCAGCAGTTCCGGGGGACTAGCGGAAACCGGGGAGCTGTTTTTT. The encoded protein is CASSSGGLAETGELFF.

The chain employs TRBV2 and TRBJ2-3; D gene unclear. CDR3 length equals 14 residues. Germline V gene lookup returns CDR1 SNHLY and CDR2 FYNNEI. V was shortened by 4 bases and J by 2 bases, with 10 bases between the two germline ends. CDR3 nucleotides: TGTGCCAGCAGTGCACTCCTCTTCACAGATACGCAGTATTTT. Translation gives CASSALLFTDTQYF.

This clone appeared once. The chain uses TRBV29-1 and TRBJ2-7, with TRBD2 matching 7 bases. The CDR3 covers 12 residues. The germline gives CDR1 SQVTM, CDR2 ANQGSEA. Trimming cost V 7 bases and J 4 bases; bases outside gene matches: 7. This CDR3 reads CSALGGIYEQYF. CDR3 in DNA: TGCAGCGCCCTGGGGGGGATATACGAGCAGTACTTC.

The rearrangement uses TRBV9 and TRBJ2-3; 7 bases are a match to TRBD2. V lost 4 bases, J lost 1 base, and 6 bases stayed unmatched. CDR3 length equals 15 residues. Germline values: CDR1 SGDLS, CDR2 YYNGEE. CDR3 DNA sequence: TGTGCCAGCAGCCCCCTCACTAGCGGCACAGATACGCAGTATTTT. Protein: CASSPLTSGTDTQYF.

The chain has TRBV4-3 and TRBJ1-2; the D gene is possibly TRBD1 (5 bases). Germline V gives CDR1 LGHNA, CDR2 YSLEER. The V gene lost 3 bases and the J gene lost 4 bases, with 15 bases spanning the gap. There are 15 residues in the CDR3. The CDR3 DNA reads TGCGCCAGCAGCCACGTCACGGGGGACGCCTATGGCTACACCTTC. Its protein product is CASSHVTGDAYGYTF.

V and J are TRBV28 and TRBJ2-3; the match to TRBD2 covers 7 bases. The V segment lost 8 bases and the J segment 1 base; nucleotides outside the gene matches: 9. This CDR3 region has 15 residues. The germline V gene has CDR1 MDHEN and CDR2 SYDVKM. CDR3 DNA sequence: TGTGCCAGCGTGGGGGAGGGGATTCGCACAGATACGCAGTATTTT. This gives the protein CASVGEGIRTDTQYF. Supplemented by reference TRBV28 and TRBJ2-3, the full variable domain reads DVKVTQSSRYLVKRTGEKVFLECVQDMDHENMFWYRQDPGLGLRLIYFSYDVKMKEKGDIPEGYSVSREKKERFSLILESASTNQTSMYLCASVGEGIRTDTQYFGPGTRLTVL.

The chain employs TRBV27 and TRBJ2-7; D is possibly TRBD1 (5 bases). The CDR3 sequence is 12 residues long. Germline lookup yields CDR1 MNHEY and CDR2 SMNVEV (reference sequence). V lost 5 bases and J 6 bases, leaving 11 bases between the germline ends. The chain's CDR3 is CASSPRTGEQYF. The DNA for the CDR3 is TGTGCCAGCAGTCCCCGAACAGGCGAGCAGTACTTC.

This clone was observed a handful of times. CDR3 DNA: TGCGCCAGCAGCTCCTCCGTGGGGGCCCTGTACGAGCAGTACTTC. Translation gives CASSSSVGALYEQYF. The chain employs TRBV5-1 and TRBJ2-5; possible D gene TRBD1, 6 bases. The J call may be mistaken, given a closer DNA end match to TRBJ2-7. There are 15 residues in the CDR3. From germline, CDR1 is SGHRS and CDR2 YFSETQ.

The rearrangement uses TRBV9 and TRBJ2-3; D may be TRBD2 (6 bases). Germline CDR1 and CDR2: SGDLS and YYNGEE. CDR3 length: 15 residues. V was clipped by 0 bases and J by 6 bases, with 14 bases between them. The CDR3 DNA sequence: TGTGCCAGCAGCGTAGGAGCCAGGGAGGTGGATACGCAGTATTTT. This translates into CASSVGAREVDTQYF.

V gene TRBV27 combines with J gene TRBJ2-2; D not certain. Between the trimmed V and J ends, which lost 5 bases and 6 bases, there was a span of 10 bases. Germline CDR1 is MNHEY and CDR2 is SMNVEV (reference sequence). The CDR3 spans 13 residues. CDR3 region: CASSPVESGELFF. The CDR3 DNA sequence: TGTGCCAGCAGTCCGGTAGAGTCCGGGGAGCTGTTTTTT.

The chain carries TRBV10-2 and TRBJ2-5; 9 bases match TRBD1. Germline CDR1 reads WSHSY; CDR2 reads SAAADI. V lost 2 bases, J lost 5 bases, and 9 bases stayed unmatched. The CDR3 consists of 16 residues. For the CDR3, the DNA is TGCGCCAGCAGTGAGGGGGACAGGGCCCGTGGTGAGACCCAGTACTTC. It specifies CASSEGDRARGETQYF.

There are a few counts of this clone. The rearrangement joins TRBV19 to TRBJ1-5, with TRBD1 as a possible D gene (6 bases). V lost 4 bases and J 0 bases, leaving 19 bases between the germline ends. The CDR3 sequence is 18 residues long. Germline V CDR1 and CDR2: LNHDA, SQIVND (reference sequence). CDR3: CASSTRLQGVDSNQPQHF. DNA of the CDR3: TGTGCCAGTAGTACAAGATTACAGGGAGTAGATAGCAATCAGCCCCAGCATTTT.

This clone was detected only a few times. V is TRBV28 and J is TRBJ2-4, with 7 bases aligning to TRBD1. The CDR3 is made up of 14 amino acids. The trim removed 7 bases at V and 1 base at J, leaving 4 bases unmatched. The germline CDR1 and CDR2 sequences are MDHEN and SYDVKM. CDR3 nucleotides: TGTGCCAGCATGACAGGGACGGCCAAAAACATTCAGTACTTC. Translation gives CASMTGTAKNIQYF. Complete variable domain (other parts from reference TRBV28 and TRBJ2-4): DVKVTQSSRYLVKRTGEKVFLECVQDMDHENMFWYRQDPGLGLRLIYFSYDVKMKEKGDIPEGYSVSREKKERFSLILESASTNQTSMYLCASMTGTAKNIQYFGAGTRLSVL.

This clone has a handful of counts. This chain's CDR3 is CASSLGGIATNEKLFF. CDR3 in DNA: TGTGCCAGCAGCTTGGGGGGTATCGCAACTAATGAAAAACTGTTTTTT. This chain connects TRBV7-8 to TRBJ1-4; perhaps TRBD1 as D (5 bases). The V end lost 3 bases, the J end lost 0 bases, and 11 bases lay between the germline ends. CDR1 SGHVS and CDR2 FQNEAQ come from the germline V gene. The CDR3 is 16 residues long.

The V and J genes are TRBV28 and TRBJ1-5; D gene ambiguous. The germline gives CDR1 MDHEN, CDR2 SYDVKM. The CDR3 is 14 amino acids. Trimming left V 5 bases short and J 1 base short, with 9 bases between. DNA of the CDR3: TGTGCCAGCAGTCCCAGGATGAGCAATCAGCCCCAGCATTTT. Translated: CASSPRMSNQPQHF.

The CDR3: CASSQDTGAGANVLTF. The CDR3, as DNA: TGCGCCAGCAGCCAAGACACAGGGGCTGGGGCCAACGTCCTGACTTTC. The chain uses TRBV4-1 and TRBJ2-6, with 7 nucleotides matching TRBD1. The germline CDR1 and CDR2 sequences are MGHRA and YSYEKL. The CDR3 totals 16 residues. The junction had 1 base not matched to a gene; V was cut back by 0 bases and J by 2 bases.

J is TRBJ2-7 and V is TRBV27, with TRBD2 matching 10 bases. Germline V lookup: CDR1 MNHEY, CDR2 SMNVEV (reference sequence). V lost 4 bases to trimming and J lost 4 bases; unmatched junction nucleotides: 7. This CDR3 comprises 15 residues. The CDR3 spells CASSSLAGELYEQYF. As DNA, the CDR3 is TGTGCCAGCAGTTCCCTAGCGGGAGAGTTGTACGAGCAGTACTTC.

The chain recombines TRBV5-5 with TRBJ2-5; D remains ambiguous. Looked up from germline, CDR1 is SGHKS and CDR2 is YYEKEE (reference sequence). With 0 bases removed from V and 6 bases from J, the gap between germline ends came to 6 bases. The CDR3 has 12 residues. The CDR3 nucleotides are TGTGCCAGCAGCTTGGCGGGTCAGACCCAGTACTTC. It specifies CASSLAGQTQYF.

The chain carries TRBV7-9 and TRBJ1-2; D possibly corresponds to TRBD1 (5 bases). Germline CDR1 SEHNR, CDR2 FQNEAQ (reference sequence). CDR3 length: 14 residues. V lost 2 bases and J 7 bases, leaving 14 bases between the germline ends. The CDR3 DNA reads TGTGCCAGCAGCTTAATACCGACAGCATCTGGCTACACCTTC. It translates to CASSLIPTASGYTF. Variable domain in full (rest from reference TRBV7-9 and TRBJ1-2): DTGVSQNPRHKITKRGQNVTFRCDPISEHNRLYWYRQTLGQGPEFLTYFQNEAQLEKSRLLSDRFSAERPKGSFSTLEIQRTEQGDSAMYLCASSLIPTASGYTFGSGTRLTVV.

This chain uses TRBV11-3 with TRBJ2-7; 8 bases agree with TRBD1. This CDR3 region has 16 residues. Per the germline V gene, CDR1 is SGHNT and CDR2 is YENEEA. The J segment lost 5 bases and the V segment lost 8 bases, leaving 17 bases of the junction unmatched. DNA for the CDR3: TGTGCCAGCTCCCTTACCGGATGGACAGGGCAGCACGAGCAGTACTTC. Its protein product is CASSLTGWTGQHEQYF.

The chain has TRBV11-1 and TRBJ2-5; no clear D. Germline CDR1 and CDR2: SGHAT and FQDESV (reference sequence). This CDR3 region has 13 residues. V was pared by 2 bases and J by 5 bases, with 9 bases between. CDR3 loop: CASSLFVLETQYF. CDR3 sequence (DNA): TGTGCCAGCAGCTTATTCGTATTGGAGACCCAGTACTTC.

This clone was observed a few times. CDR3 nucleotides: TGTGCCAGCAGGAGACAGGGGGACAACGAGCAGTACTTC. It translates to CASRRQGDNEQYF. The V gene is TRBV6-5, the J gene TRBJ2-7; 9 nucleotides agree with TRBD1. Germline CDR1 reads MNHEY; CDR2 reads SVGAGI. With V trimmed by 6 bases and J by 5 bases, 5 bases remained unmatched. The CDR3 has 13 residues.

The chain combines TRBV2 with TRBJ2-1; 10 positions agree with TRBD2. The germline V gene encodes CDR1 SNHLY and CDR2 FYNNEI. V gave up 9 bases and J gave up 9 bases; unmatched junction bases: 11. The CDR3 extends over 14 amino acids. CDR3 nucleotide sequence: TGTGCCAGTCGAACCCTAGCGGGAGATTTTGAGCAGTTCTTC. Amino acid sequence: CASRTLAGDFEQFF.